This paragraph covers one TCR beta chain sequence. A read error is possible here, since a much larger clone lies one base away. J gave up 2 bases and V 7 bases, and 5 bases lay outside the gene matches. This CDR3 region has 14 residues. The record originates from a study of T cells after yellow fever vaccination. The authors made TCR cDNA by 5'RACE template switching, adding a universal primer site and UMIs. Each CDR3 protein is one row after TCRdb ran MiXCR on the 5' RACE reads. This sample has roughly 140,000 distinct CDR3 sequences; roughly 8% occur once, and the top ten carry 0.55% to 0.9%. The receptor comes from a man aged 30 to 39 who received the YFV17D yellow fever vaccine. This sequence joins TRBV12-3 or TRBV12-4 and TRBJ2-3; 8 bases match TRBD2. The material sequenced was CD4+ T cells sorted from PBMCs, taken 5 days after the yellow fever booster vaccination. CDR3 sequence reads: CASTQAGDTDTQYF. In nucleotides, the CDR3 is TGTGCCAGCACCCAAGCGGGAGACACAGATACGCAGTATTTT.